These T cell receptor beta chains were read from a single sample in a study of high-grade serous ovarian cancer treatment subgroups. The assay was immunoSEQ multiplex PCR, and TCRdb's table has in-frame clones only and misses some. This sample has about 18,000 clones; around 75% occur once, and the top ten carry approximately 6.6%. Input material: tumor tissue. These TCRs come from a human donor with high-grade serous ovarian cancer. Both conserved end residues are part of each CDR3. A D gene is named only where the DNA matches it firmly. Size values are once, few and many counts, or a class for expanded clones, and some rows have none.

J	size	V	D	CDR3	DNA
TRBJ1-3	.	TRBV11-3	TRBD1	CASSPVGDRGPNTIYF	TGTGCCAGCAGCCCCGTCGGGGACAGGGGACCAAACACCATATATTTT
TRBJ2-7	.	TRBV4-3	TRBD2	CASSQDISGAYEQYF	TGCGCCAGCAGCCAAGACATAAGCGGGGCTTACGAGCAGTACTTC
TRBJ2-2	.	TRBV5-5	.	CASSQDLLSYTGELFF	TGCGCCAGCAGCCAAGATCTCCTGTCCTACACCGGGGAGCTGTTTTTT
TRBJ2-7	.	TRBV7-3	.	CASSLWGGVDEQYF	TGTGCCAGCAGCTTATGGGGTGGGGTGGACGAGCAGTACTTC
TRBJ1-2	.	TRBV27	.	CASVIPPRGANYGYTF	TGTGCCAGCGTAATCCCTCCCCGGGGGGCGAACTATGGCTACACCTTC
TRBJ1-1	.	TRBV6-6	TRBD1	CASSLGTALEAFF	TGTGCCAGCAGCCTCGGGACAGCACTTGAGGCTTTCTTT
TRBJ2-1	.	TRBV27	TRBD1	CASSFRQGVRNNEQFF	TGTGCCAGCAGTTTCAGACAGGGAGTGCGGAACAATGAGCAGTTCTTC
TRBJ2-1	.	TRBV7-3	TRBD2	CASSPGLAAYNEQFF	TGTGCCAGCAGTCCGGGACTAGCGGCCTACAATGAGCAGTTCTTC
TRBJ2-3	.	TRBV7-7	.	CASSTRAGSTDTQYF	TGTGCCAGCAGCACCCGGGCAGGGAGCACAGATACGCAGTATTTT
TRBJ1-1	.	TRBV5-6	.	CASSYPGRTNTEAFF	TGTGCCAGCAGCTATCCGGGACGGACGAACACTGAAGCTTTCTTT
TRBJ1-5	once	TRBV28	TRBD1	CASSSYTGTGYSNQPQHF	TGTGCCAGCAGTTCGTATACCGGGACAGGGTATAGCAATCAGCCCCAGCATTTT
TRBJ2-2	.	TRBV19	TRBD1	CASSPQGTANTGELFF	TGTGCCAGTAGTCCCCAAGGGACAGCGAACACCGGGGAGCTGTTTTTT
TRBJ2-5	.	TRBV4-1	TRBD2	CASSLGLAGIQETQYF	TGCGCCAGCAGCCTGGGACTAGCGGGAATTCAAGAGACCCAGTACTTC
TRBJ1-2	.	TRBV2	.	CASRPDSTLGGYTF	TGTGCCAGCAGGCCGGACTCAACCCTCGGGGGCTACACCTTC
TRBJ2-7	.	TRBV6-5	.	CASSYAYEQYF	TGTGCCAGCAGTTACGCCTACGAGCAGTACTTC
TRBJ2-7	.	TRBV4-3	.	CASSLFGGPYEQYF	TGCGCCAGCAGCCTGTTTGGGGGGCCGTACGAGCAGTACTTC
TRBJ1-5	.	TRBV7-2	.	CASSLEGLRARPQHF	TGTGCCAGCAGCTTAGAGGGGCTCAGGGCTCGGCCCCAGCATTTT
TRBJ2-1	.	TRBV7-3	TRBD2	CASSFSGSENEQFF	TGTGCCAGCAGTTTTAGCGGGAGTGAGAATGAGCAGTTCTTC
TRBJ2-7	.	TRBV7-2	.	CASSLGAGRAKNEQYF	TGTGCCAGCAGCTTAGGGGCCGGACGGGCTAAGAACGAGCAGTACTTC
TRBJ1-2	.	TRBV4-3	TRBD1	CASSQETGTYGYTF	TGCGCCAGCAGCCAAGAGACAGGGACCTATGGCTACACCTTC
TRBJ1-3	.	TRBV28	.	CASSPPLISGNTIYF	TGTGCCAGCAGTCCCCCCCTTATCTCTGGAAACACCATATATTTT
TRBJ1-2	few	TRBV9	TRBD1	CASSVEGQQRTF	TGTGCCAGCAGCGTAGAGGGACAGCAACGCACCTTC
TRBJ2-7	.	TRBV19	TRBD1	CASSGTGLEQYF	TGTGCCAGTAGCGGGACAGGGTTAGAGCAGTACTTC
TRBJ2-2	few	TRBV7-9	.	CASSPGGGSNTGELFF	TGTGCCAGCAGCCCCGGAGGAGGTTCGAACACCGGGGAGCTGTTTTTT
TRBJ2-1	.	TRBV30	TRBD2	CAWKRGRLPYNEQFF	TGTGCCTGGAAGCGCGGGAGGTTACCTTACAATGAGCAGTTCTTC
TRBJ2-5	.	TRBV9	TRBD1	CASSTLTGLETQYF	TGTGCCAGCAGCACCCTGACAGGGTTGGAGACCCAGTACTTC
TRBJ1-5	once	TRBV6-1	TRBD1	CASSARDRHRLYSNQPQHF	TGTGCCAGCAGTGCTCGGGACAGGCACCGGCTGTATAGCAATCAGCCCCAGCATTTT
TRBJ2-1	.	TRBV11-3	.	CASSSTRGTKTDEQFF	TGTGCCAGCAGCTCGACCAGAGGGACCAAGACCGATGAGCAGTTCTTC
TRBJ2-2	.	TRBV10-3	.	CATVGGTGELFF	TGTGCCACCGTGGGGGGCACCGGGGAGCTGTTTTTT
TRBJ2-2	.	TRBV28	.	CASSFHGTANTGELFF	TGTGCCAGCAGTTTCCACGGGACCGCGAACACCGGGGAGCTGTTTTTT
TRBJ2-2	.	TRBV19	.	CASSTYTGNTGELFF	TGTGCCAGTAGTACCTACACAGGGAACACCGGGGAGCTGTTTTTT
TRBJ1-2	few	TRBV6-5	.	CASGSRGNGYTF	TGTGCCAGCGGCAGCAGGGGAAATGGCTACACCTTC
TRBJ2-7	.	TRBV11-2	TRBD2	CASRDRTSSSFTYEQYF	TGTGCCAGCAGAGACCGGACTAGCAGCAGTTTTACCTACGAGCAGTACTTC
TRBJ1-3	.	TRBV30	.	CAWNLGGNTIYF	TGTGCCTGGAATTTAGGGGGAAACACCATATATTTT
TRBJ1-2	few	TRBV7-9	TRBD1	CASAGYPGGRGYTF	TGTGCCTCCGCGGGTTACCCAGGGGGCCGGGGCTACACCTTC
TRBJ2-2	.	TRBV7-9	.	CASSGPDPPRELFF	TGTGCCAGCAGCGGACCGGACCCCCCGCGGGAGCTGTTTTTT
TRBJ2-7	.	TRBV11-3	.	CASSKRAGLGEQYF	TGTGCCAGCAGCAAAAGGGCAGGGTTGGGTGAGCAGTACTTC
TRBJ1-2	.	TRBV9	TRBD1	CASSSDLGQGNYGYTF	TGTGCCAGCAGCTCAGATTTGGGACAGGGGAACTATGGCTACACCTTC
TRBJ1-6	once	TRBV6-5	.	CASRQGRINSPLHF	TGTGCCAGCAGACAGGGACGGATAAATTCACCCCTCCACTTT
TRBJ1-1	.	TRBV27	TRBD1	CASSRSFRGITEAFF	TGTGCCAGCAGTCGGTCCTTCAGGGGGATCACTGAAGCTTTCTTT
TRBJ2-1	.	TRBV5-6	TRBD2	CASSSLGGGSYEQFF	TGTGCCAGCAGCTCCCTGGGGGGAGGGAGCTATGAGCAGTTCTTC
TRBJ2-1	.	TRBV28	.	CASSLYNEQFF	TGTGCCAGCAGCCTCTACAATGAGCAGTTCTTC
TRBJ2-1	.	TRBV28	.	CASSFTLRRASYNEQFF	TGTGCCAGCAGTTTTACGCTTCGGCGGGCCTCCTACAATGAGCAGTTCTTC
TRBJ2-1	.	TRBV11-1	.	CASSSTDGSYNEQFF	TGTGCCAGCAGCTCCACGGACGGGTCCTACAATGAGCAGTTCTTC
TRBJ2-2	.	TRBV27	.	CASSDLNTGELFF	TGTGCCAGCAGTGATTTAAACACCGGGGAGCTGTTTTTT
TRBJ2-1	.	TRBV25-1	TRBD2	CASSEFWASGSVGYEQFF	TGTGCCAGCAGTGAATTTTGGGCTAGCGGGAGCGTGGGCTATGAGCAGTTCTTC
TRBJ2-1	.	TRBV5-1	TRBD1	CASRSTGDNEQFF	TGCGCCAGCAGGTCGACAGGGGACAATGAGCAGTTCTTC
TRBJ1-6	.	TRBV15	.	CATSREDVLNSPLHF	TGTGCCACCAGCAGAGAGGACGTCTTGAATTCACCCCTCCACTTT
TRBJ2-1	few	TRBV6-6	TRBD2	CASSQTSGYNEQFF	TGTGCCAGCAGTCAGACTAGCGGGTACAATGAGCAGTTCTTC
TRBJ2-7	.	TRBV9	TRBD1	CASSPLGDRVSYEQYF	TGTGCCAGCAGCCCCCTGGGGGACAGGGTATCCTACGAGCAGTACTTC
TRBJ2-5	.	TRBV29-1	TRBD1	CSVDRGRVETQYF	TGCAGCGTTGACAGGGGGCGCGTGGAGACCCAGTACTTC
TRBJ1-1	.	TRBV5-5	.	CASSLNLRLGGRAFF	TGTGCCAGCAGCTTGAATCTAAGATTGGGCGGGAGGGCTTTCTTT
TRBJ2-7	.	TRBV27	TRBD1	CASSGTDSYEQYF	TGTGCCAGTTCCGGGACAGACTCCTACGAGCAGTACTTC